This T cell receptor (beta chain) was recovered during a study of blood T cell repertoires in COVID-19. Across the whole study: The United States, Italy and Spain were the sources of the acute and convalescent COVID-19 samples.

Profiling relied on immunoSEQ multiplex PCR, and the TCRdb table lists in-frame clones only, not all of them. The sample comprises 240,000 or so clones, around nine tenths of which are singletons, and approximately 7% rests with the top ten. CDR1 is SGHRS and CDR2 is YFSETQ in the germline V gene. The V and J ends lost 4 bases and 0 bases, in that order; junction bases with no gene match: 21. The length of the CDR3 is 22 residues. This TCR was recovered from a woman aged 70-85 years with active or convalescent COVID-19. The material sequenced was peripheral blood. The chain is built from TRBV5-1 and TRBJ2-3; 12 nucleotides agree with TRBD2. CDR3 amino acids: CASSLGYNLAGGQTRSTDTQYF. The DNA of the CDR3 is TGCGCCAGCAGCCTAGGTTACAACCTAGCGGGGGGGCAGACTAGGAGCACAGATACGCAGTATTTT.